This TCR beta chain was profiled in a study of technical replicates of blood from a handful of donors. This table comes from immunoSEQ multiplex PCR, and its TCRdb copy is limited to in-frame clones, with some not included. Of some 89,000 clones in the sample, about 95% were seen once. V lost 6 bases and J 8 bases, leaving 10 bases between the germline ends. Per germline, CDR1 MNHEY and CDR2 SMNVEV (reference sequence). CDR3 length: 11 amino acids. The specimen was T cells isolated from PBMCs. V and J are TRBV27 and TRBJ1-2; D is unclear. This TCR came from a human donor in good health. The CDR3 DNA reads TGTGCCAGCAGCTCAGGCTCCGGCTACACCTTC. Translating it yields CASSSGSGYTF.